This TCR beta chain was obtained from a study of regulatory T cells in long-lasting Graves disease. Whole-study results and caveats: Whereas new patients shared about a thousand public clonotypes, persistent patients shared more, at approximately 2,500.

The time point here: persistent/refractory GD, antithyroid drugs over 5 years with positive TRAb. PBMC RNA was the source of the TCR library. This clonotype was seen a handful of times. Its antigen is currently unknown. The TCR beta library used iRepertoire HTBI primers with Arm-PCR amplification of CDR3. From the multiplex PCR reads, TCRdb called clonotypes with MiXCR, one entry per CDR3 protein. The sample lists about 400,000 distinct CDR3 sequences; more than 20% were seen once. There are 16 residues in the CDR3. CDR1 is SGHVS, CDR2 FNYEAQ, per germline. V lost 4 bases to trimming and J lost 3 bases, with 19 bases between them.

Specimen: peripheral blood mononuclear cells (PBMCs), collected when the disease was refractory, from a patient treated with antithyroid drugs. The chain combines TRBV7-6 with TRBJ2-7; TRBD2 is a possible D gene (7 bases). This sequence was found in a female donor with Graves disease. CDR3 in amino acids: CASSSRLGGGDYEQYF. CDR3 coding DNA: TGTGCCAGCAGCTCACGCCTAGGGGGGGGAGACTACGAGCAGTACTTC.